This T cell receptor (beta chain) was observed in a study of T cells in Graves' hyperthyroidism and ophthalmopathy. Study observations and caveats: A 13 V-J model separated ophthalmopathy from stable hyperthyroidism. Within blood appeared most thyroid clonotypes that had expanded above 0.001. Ophthalmopathy onset followed model prediction by a median approximately six months.

Amplification yielded TCR beta CDR3 regions, with RNA transcripts as the source. The HTBI primer set served for first-round RT-PCR of the TCR CDR3. TCRdb reprocessed the multiplex PCR reads with MiXCR, giving one entry per CDR3 protein. The sample carries more than 300,000 distinct CDR3 sequences, approximately 17% recorded once. Germline V lookup: CDR1 SGDLS, CDR2 YYNGEE. Deletions cut 0 bases from V and 5 bases from J, with 14 bases between. This CDR3 is built from 15 residues. This clonotype was detected ten times or more. Its antigen is unknown. The V gene is TRBV9, the J gene TRBJ2-5; a weak D match, TRBD1 (5 bases). The sample was blood. The clonotype was recovered from a man aged 18-30 years with Graves' ophthalmopathy. CDR3 sequence reads: CASSVDGQGAETQYF. The CDR3 nucleotides are TGTGCCAGCAGCGTAGATGGGCAGGGCGCCGAGACCCAGTACTTC. The complete variable domain, with remaining parts taken from reference TRBV9 and TRBJ2-5, reads DSGVTQTPKHLITATGQRVTLRCSPRSGDLSVYWYQQSLDQGLQFLIQYYNGEERAKGNILERFSAQQFPDLHSELNLSSLELGDSALYFCASSVDGQGAETQYFGPGTRLLVL.